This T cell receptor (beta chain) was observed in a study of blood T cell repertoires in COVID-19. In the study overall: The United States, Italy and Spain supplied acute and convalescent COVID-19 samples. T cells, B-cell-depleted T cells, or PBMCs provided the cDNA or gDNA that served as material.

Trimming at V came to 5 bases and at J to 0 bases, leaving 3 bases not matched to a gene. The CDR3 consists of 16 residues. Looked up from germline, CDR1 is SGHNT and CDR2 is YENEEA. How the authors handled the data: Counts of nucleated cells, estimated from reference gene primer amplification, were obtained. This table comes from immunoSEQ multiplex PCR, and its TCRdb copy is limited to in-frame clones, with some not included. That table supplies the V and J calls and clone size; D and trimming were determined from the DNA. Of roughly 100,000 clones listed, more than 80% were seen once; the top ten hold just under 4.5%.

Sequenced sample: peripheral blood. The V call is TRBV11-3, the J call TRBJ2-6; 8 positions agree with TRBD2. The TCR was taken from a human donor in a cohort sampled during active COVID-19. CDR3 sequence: CASSQRGSSGANVLTF. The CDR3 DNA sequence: TGTGCCAGCAGCCAGCGGGGGAGCTCTGGGGCCAACGTCCTGACTTTC.